One sample yielded the 16 T cell receptor beta chains listed below, sequenced in a study of blood T cell repertoires in COVID-19. Produced via immunoSEQ multiplex PCR; TCRdb's table is partial and in-frame only. The sample includes roughly 80,000 clones, approximately 90% of them seen just once. The sample comprised peripheral blood. Source of these receptors: a woman older than 75 with active or convalescent COVID-19.

This clone was recorded once. CDR3 residues: CASSPWRTRGDTQYF. CDR3 in DNA: TGTGCCAGCAGTCCTTGGCGGACTAGGGGTGATACGCAGTATTTT. This sequence joins TRBV7-2 and TRBJ2-3; 7 nucleotides match TRBD2. After removal of 6 bases from V and 6 bases from J, the junction contained 12 bases not matched to a gene. The germline CDR1 and CDR2 sequences are SGHTA and FQGNSA. This CDR3 spans 15 amino acids.

This chain uses TRBV30 with TRBJ1-5, with 8 bases aligning to TRBD1. The length of the CDR3 is 17 residues. Germline values: CDR1 GTSNPN, CDR2 SVGIG (reference sequence). J lost 3 bases, V lost 3 bases, and 13 bases had no gene match. The CDR3 spells CAWRLPAGTGLNQPQHF. CDR3 sequence (DNA): TGTGCCTGGAGACTTCCAGCCGGGACAGGACTCAATCAGCCCCAGCATTTT.

With regard to this clone: No DNA is shown, since the ends of the CDR3 on it are uncertain; the CDR3 is the one TCRdb lists. The chain uses TRBV7-2 and TRBJ2-5; TRBD2, as called in the table, went unchecked against the DNA. CDR1 and CDR2 from the germline V gene are SGHTA and FQGNSA. The CDR3 comprises 15 residues, both ends counted. This CDR3 is CASSTSGLAPETQYF.

The chain uses TRBV12-3 or TRBV12-4 and TRBJ2-7; tentative D call: TRBD1 (5 bases). V was shortened by 6 bases and J by 0 bases, with 9 bases between the two germline ends. The CDR3 consists of 13 residues. CDR3: CASSRQYSYEQYF. For the CDR3, the DNA is TGTGCCAGCAGCCGACAGTACTCCTACGAGCAGTACTTC.

The chain is built from TRBV7-8 and TRBJ2-7; the D gene is possibly TRBD1 (7 bases). The CDR3 is 17 amino acids. Trimming removed 5 bases from V and 2 bases from J, with 22 bases in between. CDR1 is SGHVS and CDR2 is FQNEAQ in the germline V gene. The CDR3 protein is CASSPREPGQWTYEQYF. The CDR3 coding sequence is TGTGCCAGCAGCCCCCGGGAGCCGGGACAGTGGACCTACGAGCAGTACTTC.

The V call is TRBV7-9, the J call TRBJ1-6; 7 nucleotides line up with TRBD1. Germline trimming cut 5 bases from V and 10 bases from J; bases unmatched to any gene: 11. Germline CDR1 reads SEHNR; CDR2 reads FQNEAQ (reference sequence). The CDR3 consists of 15 residues. CDR3 in DNA: TGTGCCAGCAGCCAACAACAGGGGCCTAACTCACCCCTCCACTTT. This codes for CASSQQQGPNSPLHF.

V gene TRBV27 combines with J gene TRBJ2-2; 8 bases agree with TRBD1. The CDR3 runs 16 residues. V lost 3 bases and J lost 4; bases outside the gene matches: 7. In germline, CDR1 is MNHEY, CDR2 SMNVEV (reference sequence). CDR3 sequence reads: CASSFLSGGGTGELFF. The CDR3 coding sequence is TGTGCCAGCAGTTTCCTCTCAGGGGGCGGCACCGGGGAGCTGTTTTTT.

The CDR3 is CASSETGDYGYTF. The CDR3 DNA reads TGCGCCAGCAGCGAAACAGGCGACTATGGCTACACCTTC. The V gene is TRBV5-1, the J gene TRBJ1-2, with D tentatively TRBD1 (5 bases). Per germline, CDR1 SGHRS and CDR2 YFSETQ. The germline V and J ends were trimmed by 4 bases and 3 bases, with 10 bases remaining between them. This CDR3 spans 13 amino acids.

The chain uses TRBV7-2 and TRBJ2-3, with TRBD2 matching over 8 bases. The germline V gene has CDR1 SGHTA and CDR2 FQGNSA. J gave up 3 bases and V 6 bases, and 8 bases lay outside the gene matches. The CDR3 covers 15 residues. The CDR3 coding sequence is TGTGCCAGCAGGGAGACTAGCGTGGGGACAGATACGCAGTATTTT. It is translated as CASRETSVGTDTQYF.

In its sample, this clone was seen once. The chain recombines TRBV19 with TRBJ2-1; 11 bases line up with TRBD2. The germline gives CDR1 LNHDA, CDR2 SQIVND (reference sequence). V trimming: 7 bases; J trimming: 4 bases; junction bases outside the gene matches: 6. The CDR3 consists of 15 residues. CDR3 in amino acids: CASTPRLAGYNEQFF. The CDR3 DNA is TGTGCCAGTACCCCCCGACTAGCGGGGTACAATGAGCAGTTCTTC.

This chain uses TRBV20-1 with TRBJ1-2; 9 positions agree with TRBD1. J lost 7 bases, V lost 3 bases, and 12 bases had no gene match. The CDR3 spans 15 residues. Germline CDR1 reads DFQATT; CDR2 reads SNEGSKA (reference sequence). The CDR3 here is CSASHRGLGGSGYTF. The CDR3 DNA is TGCAGTGCTAGTCACAGGGGGCTGGGGGGTTCTGGCTACACCTTC.

This clone came up a few times. V gene TRBV4-2 combines with J gene TRBJ1-5; D might be TRBD1 (5 bases). Looked up from germline, CDR1 is LGHNA and CDR2 is YNFKEQ. The CDR3 length is 15 residues. Trimming removed 1 base at V and 5 bases at J, with 12 bases between. The DNA of the CDR3 is TGTGCCAGCAGCCAAGCGGCAGGGCAGGATCAGCCCCAGCATTTT. Translation: CASSQAAGQDQPQHF.

CDR3 nucleotides: TGTGCCAGCAGCTTGGTGGGACAGAGCACAGATACGCAGTATTTT. Translating gives CASSLVGQSTDTQYF. The gene calls are TRBV5-8 and TRBJ2-3; 7 nucleotides line up with TRBD1. The CDR3 covers 15 residues. CDR1 SGHTS and CDR2 YDEGEE come from the germline V gene. Unmatched junction bases numbered 1, after V lost 0 bases and J lost 0 bases.

This clone was seen a single time. The rearrangement links TRBV6-2 or TRBV6-3 to TRBJ2-3; D might be TRBD2 (5 bases). This CDR3 comprises 14 residues. Germline CDR1 is MNHEY and CDR2 is SVGEGT. V was pared by 5 bases and J by 0 bases, with 9 bases between. The CDR3 nucleotides are TGTGCCAGCAGTAGACTAATGAGCACAGATACGCAGTATTTT. Translation gives CASSRLMSTDTQYF.

In regard to this clone: At one of its ends the junction is not consistent with the germline gene, which may arise from a read error. The V call is TRBV7-2, the J call TRBJ2-5; 11 bases line up with TRBD2. Germline V gene sequence: CDR1 SGHTA, CDR2 FQGNSA. The CDR3 consists of 14 residues. DNA for the CDR3: TGTGCCAGCAGCCTAGCGGGGGGAGTGGAGACCCAGTACTTC. Its translation is CASSLAGGVETQYF.

The chain uses TRBV30 and TRBJ2-5; tentatively, D is TRBD2 (5 bases). Trimming left V 2 bases short and J 4 bases short, with 8 bases between. This CDR3 has 12 residues. Per the germline V gene, CDR1 is GTSNPN and CDR2 is SVGIG (reference sequence). The CDR3 loop is CAWSRGVETQYF. Written as DNA, the CDR3 is TGTGCCTGGAGTCGGGGAGTAGAGACCCAGTACTTC.